The 25 T cell receptor beta chains presented below share a single source sample, sequenced in a study of regulatory T cells in long-lasting Graves disease. Arm-PCR of CDR3 regions and iRepertoire HTBI primers were used to build TCR beta libraries. TCRdb called the multiplex PCR reads again in MiXCR, with one record for every CDR3 protein. The table records around 460,000 distinct CDR3 sequences, around a fifth of them present only once. Regarding time point: persistent/refractory GD, antithyroid drugs over 5 years with positive TRAb. PBMCs provided the RNA from which the TCR library was made. Sequencing used peripheral blood mononuclear cells (PBMCs), obtained when the disease was refractory, from a patient treated with antithyroid drugs. The receptor source for this set is a female donor with Graves disease.

This clonotype was seen repeatedly, ten times or more. The V gene is TRBV6-1, the J gene TRBJ1-2; the D is unclear. V gave up 0 bases and J gave up 4 bases, with 9 bases separating them. The CDR3 consists of 14 residues. From germline, CDR1 is MNHNS and CDR2 SASEGT. The chain's CDR3 is CASSEAGVIYGYTF. The CDR3 DNA is TGTGCCAGCAGTGAAGCCGGGGTGATCTATGGCTACACCTTC.

This clonotype appeared a single time. Mismatch with germline at one junction end may stem from a read error. The chain recombines TRBV2 with TRBJ1-1; D may be TRBD1 (6 bases). This CDR3 region has 14 residues. Germline V gene sequence: CDR1 SNHLY, CDR2 FYNNEI. CDR3 DNA: TGCGCCAGCAGCCAACTGGACAGAAACACTGAAGCTTTCTTT. Translation gives CASSQLDRNTEAFF.

Many counts were recorded for this clonotype. The chain couples TRBV28 to TRBJ1-1; D not certain. Trimming stripped 1 base from V and 5 bases from J, with 17 bases between. CDR3 size: 16 residues. Germline assignment: CDR1 MDHEN and CDR2 SYDVKM. The CDR3 region has the DNA TGTGCCAGCAGTTTATCACCCCCCCGGGGTATGACTGAAGCTTTCTTT. Translating gives CASSLSPPRGMTEAFF.

The chain joins TRBV7-2 to TRBJ1-4, with no clear D. V lost 5 bases to trimming and J lost 4 bases, with 17 bases between them. This CDR3 comprises 16 residues. CDR1 and CDR2 from the germline V gene are SGHTA and FQGNSA. The CDR3 loop reads CASSPAGTAGNEKLFF. In nucleotides, the CDR3 is TGTGCCAGCAGCCCCGCGGGTACAGCTGGTAATGAAAAACTGTTTTTT.

This clonotype was picked up many times. The chain is built from TRBV14 and TRBJ1-2, with TRBD1 matching 7 bases. J was trimmed by 3 bases and V by 1 base; bases with no gene match: 8. From germline, CDR1 is SGHDN and CDR2 FVKESK. There are 16 residues in the CDR3. The CDR3 DNA reads as TGTGCCAGCAGCCAAGTCCCGGGACAGACTTACTATGGCTACACCTTC. Its translation is CASSQVPGQTYYGYTF.

In this sample, this clonotype turned up many times. The V gene is TRBV7-2, the J gene TRBJ1-1; D is ambiguous. Germline loops: CDR1 SGHTA, CDR2 FQGNSA. Trimming pared 7 bases from V and 2 bases from J, leaving 11 bases between. The CDR3 is made up of 13 amino acids. Written as DNA, the CDR3 is TGTGCCAGCAAAACACGTACTAACACTGAAGCTTTCTTT. It encodes CASKTRTNTEAFF. Looking up the rest from reference TRBV7-2 and TRBJ1-1 gives the full variable domain: GAGVSQSPSNKVTEKGKDVELRCDPISGHTALYWYRQSLGQGLEFLIYFQGNSAPDKSGLPSDRFSAERTGGSVSTLTIQRTQQEDSAVYLCASKTRTNTEAFFGQGTRLTVV.

The chain is built from TRBV16 and TRBJ1-5, with unresolved D. Germline values: CDR1 KGHSY, CDR2 FQNENV. V gave up 6 bases and J gave up 5 bases, with 11 bases separating them. The CDR3 spans 13 residues. Written as DNA, the CDR3 is TGTGCCAGCAGTCCTAGTGGCTATCAGCCCCAGCATTTT. Amino acids: CASSPSGYQPQHF.

This rearrangement joins TRBV5-5 to TRBJ2-7; D call uncertain. Trimming cost V 0 bases and J 0 bases, with 13 bases left between them. This CDR3 has 16 amino acids. Germline assignment: CDR1 SGHKS and CDR2 YYEKEE (reference sequence). Here the CDR3 DNA reads TGTGCCAGCAGCTTGGTAGGGCTTTCTTTCTCCTACGAGCAGTACTTC. Translated, it gives CASSLVGLSFSYEQYF.

As to this clonotype: The junction departs from germline at one end; a sequencing error may be responsible. This chain connects TRBV5-1 to TRBJ2-7; 7 nucleotides match TRBD2. In germline, CDR1 is SGHRS, CDR2 YFSETQ. CDR3 length: 14 amino acids. CDR3 nucleotide sequence: TGCGCCAGCAGCTTGGCGGGGGGACCCTACGGGCAGTACTTC. Residues: CASSLAGGPYGQYF.

V is TRBV5-4 and J is TRBJ2-5, with D possibly matching TRBD2 (5 bases). Germline CDR1 is SGHNT and CDR2 is YYREEE (reference sequence). Trimming took 4 bases from V and 5 from J, leaving 12 bases between them. The CDR3 is 13 residues long. The CDR3 sequence: CASSPEGLETQYF. The CDR3 bases are TGTGCCAGCAGCCCAGAGGGTTTGGAGACCCAGTACTTC.

On this clonotype itself: A much larger clonotype is one base distant, so this may be a read error. The rearrangement joins TRBV24-1 to TRBJ2-2, with 7 bases lining up with TRBD1. The CDR3 contains 15 residues. The germline V gene has CDR1 KGHDR and CDR2 SFDVKD. J lost 5 bases, V lost 4 bases, and 6 bases had no gene match. The DNA for the CDR3 is TGTGCCACCAGTGACCGGGGCAGGGGGACCGGGGAGCTGTTTTTT. The encoded protein is CATSDRGRGTGELFF.

This clonotype was picked up many times. A much larger clone lies one base from this, so it may be a read error. The chain is built from TRBV7-6 and TRBJ2-5; D gene unclear. In germline, CDR1 is SGHVS, CDR2 FNYEAQ. CDR3 length: 12 amino acids. Between the trimmed V and J ends, which lost 1 base and 5 bases, there was a span of 5 bases. The CDR3: CASSLGVETQYF. The CDR3 DNA reads TGTGCCAGCAGCTTAGGGGTGGAGACCCAGTACTTC.

About this clonotype itself: This may be a read error, as it is one base from a much larger clone. This chain joins TRBV12-5 and TRBJ2-2; 8 positions agree with TRBD1. After removal of 5 bases from V and 1 base from J, the junction contained 3 bases not matched to a gene. Germline CDR1 is LGHNT and CDR2 is FRNRAP. There are 15 residues in the CDR3. In nucleotides, the CDR3 is TGTGCTAGTGGTACCGGGACAGGGAACACCGGGGAGCTGTTTTTT. Protein product: CASGTGTGNTGELFF.

The sample holds many counts of this clonotype. V usage is TRBV3-1 and J usage is TRBJ1-1; D is unresolved. The CDR3 totals 12 residues. V lost 7 bases, J lost 5 bases, and 11 bases lay in between. In germline, CDR1 is LGHDT, CDR2 YNNKEL (reference sequence). The CDR3 coding sequence is TGTGCCAGCAACACGGGGAGTACTGAAGCTTTCTTT. Its translation: CASNTGSTEAFF. The variable domain in full, with the rest retrieved from reference TRBV3-1 and TRBJ1-1, is DTAVSQTPKYLVTQMGNDKSIKCEQNLGHDTMYWYKQDSKKFLKIMFSYNNKELIINETVPNRFSPKSPDKAHLNLHINSLELGDSAVYFCASNTGSTEAFFGQGTRLTVV.

This clonotype has a count of ten or more. The chain links TRBV28 to TRBJ1-2; TRBD1 matches 7 bases. Germline V gene data show CDR1 as MDHEN and CDR2 as SYDVKM. The CDR3 extends over 16 amino acids. The V segment lost 4 bases and the J segment 4 bases; nucleotides outside the gene matches: 12. The CDR3 spells CASSSSTGTIFYGYTF. The DNA for the CDR3 is TGTGCCAGCAGTTCCTCGACAGGGACCATTTTCTATGGCTACACCTTC.

This clonotype was detected only a few times. The V gene is TRBV19, the J gene TRBJ2-7, with D unresolved. Deletions cut 4 bases from V and 3 bases from J, with 13 bases between. Germline V gives CDR1 LNHDA, CDR2 SQIVND (reference sequence). This CDR3 comprises 14 residues. The CDR3, as DNA: TGTGCCAGTAGTAAAAGGCCAGCAGGCTACGAGCAGTACTTC. Translation: CASSKRPAGYEQYF.

This clonotype has a count of ten or more. The rearrangement joins TRBV29-1 to TRBJ2-7; D is tentatively TRBD1 or TRBD2 (5 bases each). The CDR3 totals 13 residues. The ends were cut back, 4 bases at V and 4 bases at J, with 14 bases in the middle. Looked up from germline, CDR1 is SQVTM and CDR2 is ANQGSEA. In DNA form, the CDR3 reads TGCAGCGTTGCCTCGGGGACGGGTTACGAGCAGTACTTC. Translated, it gives CSVASGTGYEQYF.

V gene TRBV29-1 combines with J gene TRBJ1-1; 9 nucleotides match TRBD1. Germline CDR1 reads SQVTM; CDR2 reads ANQGSEA. The CDR3 totals 13 residues. Germline trimming cut 8 bases from V and 5 bases from J; bases unmatched to any gene: 9. The CDR3, as DNA: TGCAGCACTACAGGGGGCGCGCATACTGAAGCTTTCTTT. Protein product: CSTTGGAHTEAFF.

The table lists this clonotype with many counts. The chain couples TRBV11-2 to TRBJ2-7, with a tentative D call TRBD1 (6 bases). CDR1 is SGHAT, CDR2 FQNNGV, per germline. V was trimmed by 0 bases and J by 1 base, leaving 10 bases between them. This CDR3 contains 15 residues. The CDR3, as DNA: TGTGCCAGCAGCTTAGAACAGGGTGGTTCCTACGAGCAGTACTTC. Protein: CASSLEQGGSYEQYF.

This clonotype was detected only a few times. The chain joins TRBV7-2 to TRBJ2-6, with a possible D match to TRBD2 (6 bases). Trimming stripped 11 bases from V and 0 bases from J, with 14 bases between. Per the germline V gene, CDR1 is SGHTA and CDR2 is FQGNSA. CDR3 length equals 15 residues. Here the CDR3 reads CAGEAGSSGANVLTF. In DNA form, the CDR3 reads TGTGCCGGGGAAGCGGGTAGCTCTGGGGCCAACGTCCTGACTTTC.

This clonotype was seen repeatedly, ten times or more. The chain links TRBV28 to TRBJ1-5; D gene uncertain. Per the germline V gene, CDR1 is MDHEN and CDR2 is SYDVKM. This CDR3 has 15 residues. The V end lost 3 bases, the J end lost 0 bases, and 9 bases lay between the germline ends. In DNA form, the CDR3 reads TGTGCCAGCAGTTTGCAGAGTTATAGCAATCAGCCCCAGCATTTT. This gives the protein CASSLQSYSNQPQHF.

With regard to this clonotype: This may stem from a read error, because a much larger clone lies one nucleotide away. The rearrangement links TRBV29-1 to TRBJ2-7; 9 bases are shared with TRBD1. CDR3 length equals 14 residues. The trim removed 3 bases at V and 7 bases at J, leaving 10 bases unmatched. The germline V gene has CDR1 SQVTM and CDR2 ANQGSEA. This chain's CDR3 is CSVESRQGVEEQYF. CDR3 DNA: TGCAGCGTTGAGAGTAGACAGGGGGTCGAGGAGCAGTACTTC.

The CDR3 sequence is CASSPSGLRSYEQYF. The CDR3 bases are TGCGCCAGCAGCCCGTCGGGACTCCGCTCCTACGAGCAGTACTTC. The chain recombines TRBV5-1 with TRBJ2-7, with D possibly matching TRBD2 (6 bases). The CDR3 spans 15 residues. V lost 4 bases to trimming and J lost 0 bases, with 14 bases between them. From germline, CDR1 is SGHRS and CDR2 YFSETQ.

This clonotype was detected many times. J is TRBJ2-4 and V is TRBV20-1; no reliable D call. Germline-derived CDR1 and CDR2 are DFQATT and SNEGSKA (reference sequence). This CDR3 has 13 residues. V lost 6 bases, J lost 8 bases, and 17 bases lay in between. For the CDR3, the DNA is TGCAGTGCCAACACGAACAGTGGGCACATTCAGTACTTC. This gives the protein CSANTNSGHIQYF.

The chain links TRBV7-9 to TRBJ1-3, with 8 bases fitting TRBD1. The J segment lost 1 base and the V segment lost 3 bases, leaving 5 bases of the junction unmatched. Germline V CDR1 and CDR2: SEHNR, FQNEAQ (reference sequence). The CDR3 runs 16 residues. CDR3: CASSLARTGSGNTIYF. The CDR3 DNA follows: TGTGCCAGCAGCTTGGCAAGGACAGGGTCTGGAAACACCATATATTTT.